This record covers a single TCR beta chain. Its antigen remains unknown. Trimming pared 1 base from V and 4 bases from J, leaving 16 bases between. Germline V lookup: CDR1 SEHNR, CDR2 FQNEAQ (reference sequence). The CDR3 loop spans 16 amino acids. This sample is drawn from a study of T-cell memory formation after mild COVID-19. Findings and limits, study-wide: Cross-reactive memory seemingly joined, as some responding clones were found in pre-infection memory. Later expanders leaned CD4+, whereas clones that contracted between day 15 and 85 were balanced CD4/CD8.

TCRdb passed the 5' RACE reads through MiXCR, listing each CDR3 protein once. The table includes hundreds of thousands of distinct CDR3 sequences, roughly 20% detected once. The receptor was isolated from an adult woman who had mild COVID-19 (a few samples of this study predate the infection). Cell type and time point are not known. Sequenced: PBMCs or a T cell subset sorted from them (not recorded which). This sequence joins TRBV7-9 and TRBJ1-1, with D perhaps TRBD1 (6 bases). CDR3 sequence reads: CASSLGSGGGGTEAFF. The CDR3 nucleotides read TGTGCCAGCAGCTTAGGGTCCGGGGGCGGTGGCACTGAAGCTTTCTTT.